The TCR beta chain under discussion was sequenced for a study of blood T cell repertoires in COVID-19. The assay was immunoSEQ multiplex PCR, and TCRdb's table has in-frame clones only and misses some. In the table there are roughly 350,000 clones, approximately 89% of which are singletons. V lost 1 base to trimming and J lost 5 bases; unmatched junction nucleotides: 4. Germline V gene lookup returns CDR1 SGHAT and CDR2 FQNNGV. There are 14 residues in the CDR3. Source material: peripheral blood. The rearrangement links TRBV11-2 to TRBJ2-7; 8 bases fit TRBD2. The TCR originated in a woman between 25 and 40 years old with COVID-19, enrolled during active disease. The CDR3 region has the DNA TGTGCCAGCAGCTTAGTTACTAGCGGCCACGAGCAGTACTTC. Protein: CASSLVTSGHEQYF.